This TCR beta chain was captured in a study of glioma-infiltrating T cells. The iRepertoire nested amplicon-rescue multiplex PCR amplified TCR alpha and beta CDR3s from RNA. Tissue mRNA or PBMC total RNA, roughly 100-400 ng, went into one-step reverse transcription and amplification. TCRdb ran MiXCR on the multiplex PCR reads and lists one entry per CDR3 protein. The repertoire holds 44,000 or so distinct CDR3 sequences, with 20% to 25% as singletons. This clonotype came up many times. The source is a human donor with low-grade glioma or glioblastoma, undergoing nonglioma brain surgery, or in good health (not recorded which). Sequencing was performed on glioma tissue, nonneoplastic brain tissue, or PBMCs (not recorded which).

CDR3 sequence reads: CASSPSWRTGLTSYNEQFF. Written as DNA, the CDR3 is TGTGCCAGCAGCCCATCGTGGCGGACAGGCCTAACTTCCTACAATGAGCAGTTCTTC. The chain uses TRBV7-8 and TRBJ2-1; 7 bases fit TRBD1. V dropped 5 bases and J dropped 1; count of bases not matched to a gene: 17. CDR1 and CDR2 from the germline V gene are SGHVS and FQNEAQ. CDR3 size: 19 residues.